These 28 T cell receptor beta chains share one sample of origin, sequenced in a study of cytomegalovirus exposure and HLA in healthy donors (dated by TCRdb to between 2016 and 2019). Receptors were amplified or captured by the immunoSEQ multiplex PCR assay. For the multiplex PCR, a mixture combining 60 forward primers for TCR Vbeta segments and 13 reverse primers for TCR Jbeta segments was used. TCRdb carries this immuneACCESS record with in-frame sequences only. Its versions omit some clonotypes, under half of them owing to an unresolved V gene in the studies checked, with the rest unexplained. The sample table shows roughly 200,000 clones, and over 70% are seen once. The ten biggest clones cover less than 3% of the sample. Specimen: PBMCs. These receptors were collected from a woman between 55 and 75 years old in good health and CMV-seropositive.

The chain links TRBV30 to TRBJ1-2, with TRBD1 as a possible D gene (6 bases). The CDR3 length is 12 residues. V lost 5 bases and J 3 bases, leaving 10 bases between the germline ends. The germline gives CDR1 GTSNPN, CDR2 SVGIG (reference sequence). CDR3 protein: CAWLTGYYGYTF. The DNA of the CDR3 is TGTGCCTGGCTTACAGGGTACTATGGCTACACCTTC.

This clone was seen a handful of times. The rearrangement uses TRBV7-2 and TRBJ1-5; 7 positions agree with TRBD1. V trimming: 5 bases; J trimming: 1 base; junction bases outside the gene matches: 5. Germline assignment: CDR1 SGHTA and CDR2 FQGNSA. The CDR3 consists of 15 residues. CDR3 DNA sequence: TGTGCCAGCAGCCTAGGGACAGCCAGCAATCAGCCCCAGCATTTT. It yields the protein CASSLGTASNQPQHF.

The V call is TRBV5-4, the J call TRBJ2-6; tentatively, D is TRBD2 (6 bases). This CDR3 is 17 amino acids long. The V end lost 0 bases, the J end lost 4 bases, and 14 bases lay between the germline ends. CDR1 and CDR2 (germline): SGHNT, YYREEE (reference sequence). This CDR3 is CASSLGGVGRGANVLTF. DNA of the CDR3: TGTGCCAGCAGCTTGGGTGGTGTGGGGAGGGGGGCCAACGTCCTGACTTTC.

The chain employs TRBV7-6 and TRBJ2-1; unclear D gene. This CDR3 has 12 residues. Germline CDR1 and CDR2: SGHVS and FNYEAQ. V dropped 6 bases and J dropped 3 bases, with 6 bases sitting between them. DNA of the CDR3: TGTGCCAGCAGTTCCTACTACAATGAGCAGTTCTTC. Protein sequence: CASSSYYNEQFF.

This clone was counted between two and nine times. The chain uses TRBV5-1 and TRBJ2-1; possibly TRBD2 for D (7 bases). Germline V gives CDR1 SGHRS, CDR2 YFSETQ. There are 15 residues in the CDR3. Between the trimmed V and J ends, which lost 3 bases and 6 bases, there was a span of 16 bases. CDR3 region: CASSSNPGGINEQFF. The DNA for the CDR3 is TGCGCCAGCAGCTCCAATCCGGGGGGCATCAATGAGCAGTTCTTC.

The chain is built from TRBV5-4 and TRBJ1-2; possibly TRBD1 for D (6 bases). Germline V gene sequence: CDR1 SGHNT, CDR2 YYREEE (reference sequence). V dropped 1 base and J dropped 4 bases, with 11 bases sitting between them. The CDR3 is 14 amino acids. CDR3 nucleotide sequence: TGTGCCAGCAGCTTGATGCAGGGGTCCTATGGCTACACCTTC. Translating it yields CASSLMQGSYGYTF. The whole variable domain, remainder taken from reference TRBV5-4 and TRBJ1-2, is ETGVTQSPTHLIKTRGQQVTLRCSSQSGHNTVSWYQQALGQGPQFIFQYYREEENGRGNFPPRFSGLQFPNYSSELNVNALELDDSALYLCASSLMQGSYGYTFGSGTRLTVV.

This chain joins TRBV28 and TRBJ2-7; TRBD1 agrees at 9 bases. The length of the CDR3 is 15 residues. V trimming: 4 bases; J trimming: 1 base; junction bases outside the gene matches: 5. Germline assignment: CDR1 MDHEN and CDR2 SYDVKM. The CDR3 DNA reads TGTGCCAGCAGTTCGACAGGGGGTCAGTCCTACGAGCAGTACTTC. Amino acid sequence: CASSSTGGQSYEQYF.

The rearrangement uses TRBV5-6 and TRBJ1-4; D call uncertain. CDR1 SGHDT and CDR2 YYEEEE come from the germline V gene. Trimming left V 5 bases short and J 8 bases short, with 13 bases between. The CDR3 contains 13 residues. CDR3: CASRRASGEKLFF. CDR3 in DNA: TGTGCCAGCAGACGGGCCAGCGGGGAAAAACTGTTTTTT.

This clone was detected a few times. The CDR3 region has the DNA TGTGCCAGCAGAGAGGACAGTTGGAACACCGGGGAGCTGTTTTTT. Protein: CASREDSWNTGELFF. This chain uses TRBV28 with TRBJ2-2; the D gene is possibly TRBD1 (6 bases). Trimming stripped 6 bases from V and 1 base from J, with 12 bases between. The germline V gene has CDR1 MDHEN and CDR2 SYDVKM. This CDR3 comprises 15 residues.

DNA of the CDR3: TGTGCCAGCAGCTGGGACAGCGCCTCCGAGGGCTACACCTTC. Its translation: CASSWDSASEGYTF. V gene TRBV11-2 combines with J gene TRBJ1-2; 7 bases agree with TRBD1. Germline loops: CDR1 SGHAT, CDR2 FQNNGV. The CDR3 loop spans 14 amino acids. The trim removed 4 bases at V and 8 bases at J, leaving 10 bases unmatched.

Only a few counts were recorded for this clone. This rearrangement joins TRBV19 to TRBJ2-5, with TRBD1 matching over 7 bases. Germline V gene lookup returns CDR1 LNHDA and CDR2 SQIVND (reference sequence). The CDR3 covers 15 residues. V lost 4 bases, J lost 0 bases, and 5 bases stayed unmatched. The CDR3 DNA sequence: TGTGCCAGTAGTACCGGGACAGTGTACCAAGAGACCCAGTACTTC. Residues: CASSTGTVYQETQYF.

The chain links TRBV6-1 to TRBJ1-2; the D is unclear. V was shortened by 3 bases and J by 0 bases, with 11 bases between the two germline ends. Germline-derived CDR1 and CDR2 are MNHNS and SASEGT. The CDR3 has 15 amino acids. The CDR3 loop is CASSDFRDTNYGYTF. The CDR3 DNA sequence: TGTGCCAGCAGTGATTTCCGGGATACTAACTATGGCTACACCTTC.

J is TRBJ2-3 and V is TRBV29-1, with D possibly matching TRBD1 (6 bases). Germline CDR1 is SQVTM and CDR2 is ANQGSEA. CDR3 size: 12 residues. Trimming took 4 bases from V and 10 from J, leaving 15 bases between them. CDR3 residues: CSVGTGKDPQYF. The CDR3 coding sequence is TGCAGCGTTGGTACAGGGAAGGATCCGCAGTATTTT.

The chain uses TRBV9 and TRBJ2-1, with 12 bases identical to TRBD2. The V and J ends lost 3 bases and 10 bases, in that order; junction bases with no gene match: 8. The germline gives CDR1 SGDLS, CDR2 YYNGEE. The CDR3 has 15 amino acids. The CDR3, as DNA: TGTGCCAGCAGCGGCCTAGCGGGGGGGCCAGAGGAGCAGTTCTTC. The encoded protein is CASSGLAGGPEEQFF.

The rearrangement joins TRBV6-5 to TRBJ2-6; D is ambiguous. Germline V lookup: CDR1 MNHEY, CDR2 SVGAGI. V dropped 4 bases and J dropped 0 bases, with 10 bases sitting between them. The CDR3 covers 16 residues. DNA of the CDR3: TGTGCCAGCAGTTTACGGGTCAGCTCTGGGGCCAACGTCCTGACTTTC. Amino acid sequence: CASSLRVSSGANVLTF.

V is TRBV5-1 and J is TRBJ2-5; 16 bases are shared with TRBD2. Germline-derived CDR1 and CDR2 are SGHRS and YFSETQ. Unmatched junction bases numbered 11, after V lost 4 bases and J lost 5 bases. The length of the CDR3 is 18 residues. The CDR3 protein is CASSDGTSGRASAETQYF. CDR3 sequence (DNA): TGCGCCAGCAGCGATGGGACTAGCGGGAGGGCCTCGGCGGAGACCCAGTACTTC.

The chain recombines TRBV4-1 with TRBJ1-1, with D perhaps matching TRBD1 (5 bases). Germline V gives CDR1 MGHRA, CDR2 YSYEKL. This CDR3 region has 16 residues. V lost 0 bases, J lost 3 bases, and 14 bases lay in between. CDR3 nucleotides: TGCGCCAGCAGCCAAGATGTGCAGGGCGGCTACACTGAAGCTTTCTTT. Translating it yields CASSQDVQGGYTEAFF.

The gene calls are TRBV9 and TRBJ2-2, with D perhaps TRBD2 (6 bases). Germline lookup yields CDR1 SGDLS and CDR2 YYNGEE. The CDR3 runs 16 residues. Trimming cost V 0 bases and J 6 bases, with 15 bases left between them. The CDR3 region has the DNA TGTGCCAGCAGCGTAGGTGTGGGACTCCACGCCGGGGAGCTGTTTTTT. Amino acid sequence: CASSVGVGLHAGELFF.

The chain couples TRBV5-1 to TRBJ1-1, with 7 bases fitting TRBD1. V lost 2 bases to trimming and J lost 1 base; unmatched junction nucleotides: 8. Per the germline V gene, CDR1 is SGHRS and CDR2 is YFSETQ. The CDR3 length is 16 residues. The CDR3 sequence is CASSLLNDRENTEAFF. The CDR3 DNA sequence: TGCGCCAGCAGCTTATTGAATGACAGGGAGAACACTGAAGCTTTCTTT. Based on the CDR3 plus reference TRBV5-1 and TRBJ1-1, the full variable domain is KAGVTQTPRYLIKTRGQQVTLSCSPISGHRSVSWYQQTPGQGLQFLFEYFSETQRNKGNFPGRFSGRQFSNSRSEMNVSTLELGDSALYLCASSLLNDRENTEAFFGQGTRLTVV.

The sample holds a few counts of this clone. V usage is TRBV18 and J usage is TRBJ1-5; the D gene is possibly TRBD1 (6 bases). Germline lookup yields CDR1 KGHSH and CDR2 LQKENI. V was cut by 2 bases and J by 2 bases, with 10 bases left in between. CDR3 length: 15 amino acids. This CDR3 is CASSPRSGGNQPQHF. The CDR3 region has the DNA TGTGCCAGCTCACCAAGGTCAGGGGGCAATCAGCCCCAGCATTTT.

The chain links TRBV28 to TRBJ2-6, with TRBD1 matching over 8 bases. Per the germline V gene, CDR1 is MDHEN and CDR2 is SYDVKM. CDR3 size: 15 residues. V was pared by 5 bases and J by 4 bases, with 4 bases of the junction left unmatched. In DNA form, the CDR3 reads TGTGCCAGCAGTCCGACAGGGGACGGGGCCAACGTCCTGACTTTC. The encoded protein is CASSPTGDGANVLTF.

This chain links TRBV30 with TRBJ2-1; TRBD2 matches at 13 bases. From germline, CDR1 is GTSNPN and CDR2 SVGIG (reference sequence). The junction had 1 base not matched to a gene; V was cut back by 5 bases and J by 0 bases. The CDR3 runs 15 residues. For the CDR3, the DNA is TGTGCCTGGTGGACTAGCGGGAGCTCCTACAATGAGCAGTTCTTC. Translating gives CAWWTSGSSYNEQFF.

The genes are TRBV9 and TRBJ1-1, with D unresolved. The ends were cut back, 0 bases at V and 5 bases at J, with 5 bases in the middle. The CDR3 spans 12 residues. Germline V gene sequence: CDR1 SGDLS, CDR2 YYNGEE. CDR3 sequence: CASSVAGTEAFF. DNA for the CDR3: TGTGCCAGCAGCGTAGCCGGTACTGAAGCTTTCTTT.

V gene TRBV5-1 combines with J gene TRBJ2-1; 7 nucleotides line up with TRBD2. CDR3 length: 13 residues. CDR1 and CDR2 from the germline V gene are SGHRS and YFSETQ. J lost 6 bases, V lost 5 bases, and 5 bases had no gene match. The CDR3 spells CASSRDYLNEQFF. As DNA, the CDR3 is TGCGCCAGCAGTCGGGACTACCTCAATGAGCAGTTCTTC. Supplemented by reference TRBV5-1 and TRBJ2-1, the full variable domain reads KAGVTQTPRYLIKTRGQQVTLSCSPISGHRSVSWYQQTPGQGLQFLFEYFSETQRNKGNFPGRFSGRQFSNSRSEMNVSTLELGDSALYLCASSRDYLNEQFFGPGTRLTVL.

V is TRBV21-1 and J is TRBJ2-7; the table calls TRBD2, which could not be checked here. TRBV21-1 is a documented pseudogene. CDR3 length equals 14 residues. CDR3 bases: TGTGCCAGCAGACTGCTAGCGGCATCCTACGAGCAGTACTTC. As protein: CASRLLAASYEQYF.

The rearrangement uses TRBV10-1 and TRBJ2-5; 8 nucleotides align to TRBD2. Trimming took 2 bases from V and 4 from J; bases not matched to a gene: 3. The CDR3 runs 14 residues. Looked up from germline, CDR1 is WNHNN and CDR2 is SYGVQD (reference sequence). This CDR3 reads CASSESGGRETQYF. The CDR3 DNA reads TGCGCCAGCAGTGAGAGCGGGGGAAGAGAGACCCAGTACTTC.

The chain is built from TRBV4-2 and TRBJ2-5; 9 positions match TRBD1. The length of the CDR3 is 16 residues. Trimming cost V 5 bases and J 3 bases; bases outside gene matches: 10. Looked up from germline, CDR1 is LGHNA and CDR2 is YNFKEQ. Here the CDR3 reads CASSAPGTGREETQYF. The CDR3 DNA reads TGTGCCAGCAGCGCCCCCGGGACAGGGAGAGAAGAGACCCAGTACTTC.

The chain joins TRBV7-3 to TRBJ2-1; TRBD2 is a possible D gene (7 bases). Trimming took 5 bases from V and 2 from J, leaving 13 bases between them. Germline loops: CDR1 SGHTA, CDR2 FQGTGA. This CDR3 is 15 amino acids long. CDR3 region: CASSLLGGPYNEQFF. The DNA for the CDR3 is TGTGCCAGCAGCCTACTGGGGGGGCCCTACAATGAGCAGTTCTTC.